The rows below give T cell receptor beta chains drawn from one sample of a study of blood T cell repertoires in COVID-19. TCRdb keeps only in-frame clones here, not all; method: immunoSEQ multiplex PCR. The sample includes 40,000 to 60,000 clones, over 90% seen only once; the top ten take roughly 1%. Material: peripheral blood. Source of these receptors: a man aged 60 to 69 with COVID-19, enrolled during active disease. Both conserved end residues are trimmed from each CDR3. Each record gives: V gene, J gene, CDR3 length, CDR3 protein.

TRBV18	TRBJ1-1	13	ASSPQDRGWTEAF
TRBV16	TRBJ2-7	13	ASKGGIEIHYEQY
TRBV19	TRBJ1-5	11	ASNRVSNQPQH
TRBV4-2	TRBJ2-7	13	ASSPAGTSRTEQY
TRBV19	TRBJ2-2	14	ASKSVGGLNTGELF
TRBV15	TRBJ2-2	13	ATSQAVAGLGELF
TRBV5-6	TRBJ1-2	12	ASSLGDRTYGYT
TRBV5-1	TRBJ1-1	12	ASTRGRQNTEAF
TRBV19	TRBJ1-1	12	ASSITGRNTEAF
TRBV5-4	TRBJ2-7	11	ASSYGTNYEQY
TRBV29-1	TRBJ1-5	11	SVKENSNQPQH
TRBV24-1	TRBJ2-1	13	ATSDPRQDYNEQF
TRBV6-5	TRBJ1-2	13	ASSLMTATNYGYT
TRBV9	TRBJ2-7	11	ASSVGAAYEQY